This T cell receptor beta chain came from a study of blood T cells in healthy people across ages. Together with a sample-barcoded 5' primer, a J-beta primer mix was included in a second PCR lasting about 7 to 12 cycles. TCRdb re-analysed the 5' RACE reads in MiXCR, keeping a single row per CDR3 protein. The table lists about 1.5 million distinct CDR3 sequences, approximately 43% of them singletons, with approximately 4% in the top ten. There are a few counts of this clonotype. Its antigen is unidentified. CDR1 is MNHEY, CDR2 SMNVEV, per germline (reference sequence). The CDR3 contains 15 residues. V lost 6 bases, J lost 2 bases, and 16 bases lay in between. Healthy Russian Caucasian donors spanned ages about 6 to 100 years. Study-level points and caveats: Unsorted PBMC material precluded a definitive naive versus antigen-experienced comparison. Long-lived donors exceeded aged donors in naive CD4+ cells and diversity. As age increased, TCR beta diversity per million T cells fell in a roughly linear fashion.

The receptor's source is a young woman in good health. The chain is built from TRBV27 and TRBJ1-2; no definite D call. The sample consisted of blood. The CDR3 region is CASSFIPQQNYGYTF. CDR3 nucleotide sequence: TGTGCCAGCAGCTTCATTCCACAGCAGAACTATGGCTACACCTTC.